The sequence of this T cell receptor beta chain was determined in a study of blood T cells in healthy people across ages. V lost 7 bases and J lost 1, with 13 bases in between. The CDR3 is 13 amino acids. Per the germline V gene, CDR1 is SQVTM and CDR2 is ANQGSEA. Next came a second PCR, run for about 7 to 12 cycles, which used a sample-barcoded 5' primer along with a J-beta primer mix. Using its own MiXCR run on the 5' RACE reads, TCRdb lists one record per CDR3 protein. The data hold over 1.5 million distinct CDR3 sequences, with 40% to 55% observed a single time. The sequencing sample was made of blood. The chain uses TRBV29-1 and TRBJ1-1; D ambiguous. The receptor's source is a woman aged 40 to 55 in good health. The CDR3 is CSAKNNRNTEAFF. CDR3 sequence (DNA): TGCAGCGCCAAGAACAACAGGAACACTGAAGCTTTCTTT.